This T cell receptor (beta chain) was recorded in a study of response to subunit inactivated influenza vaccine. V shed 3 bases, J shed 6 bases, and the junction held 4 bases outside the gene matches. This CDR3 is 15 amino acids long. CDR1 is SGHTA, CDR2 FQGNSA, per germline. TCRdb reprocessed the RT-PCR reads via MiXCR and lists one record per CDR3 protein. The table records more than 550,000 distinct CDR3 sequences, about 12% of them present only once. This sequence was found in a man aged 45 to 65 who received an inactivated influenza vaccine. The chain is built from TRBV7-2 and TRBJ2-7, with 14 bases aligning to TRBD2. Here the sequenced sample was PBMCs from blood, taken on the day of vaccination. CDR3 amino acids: CASSLTSGGATEQYF. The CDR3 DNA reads TGTGCCAGCAGCTTGACTAGCGGGGGGGCTACCGAGCAGTACTTC.